These T cell receptor beta chains were read from a single sample in a study of blood T cell repertoires in COVID-19. Libraries were prepared by immunoSEQ multiplex PCR; TCRdb keeps only in-frame clonotypes and omits some of them. The profile shows hundreds of thousands of clones, roughly 84% of them singletons. The sample comprised peripheral blood. The origin of the receptors is a man aged 25-45 years with active or convalescent COVID-19. CDR3s include the opening cysteine and the closing phenylalanine or tryptophan. The D gene is left open where the match is weak. Clone sizes are given selectively: once, few, many, or a class where the clone is expanded.

v_call,clone_size,d_call,j_call,cdr3_aa,cdr3_nt
TRBV24-1,.,.,TRBJ2-3,CATSDLTSTDTQYF,TGTGCCACCAGTGATTTGACTAGCACAGATACGCAGTATTTT
TRBV5-6,.,TRBD2,TRBJ2-1,CASSDRLAATWSMRQFF,TGTGCCAGCAGCGACCGACTAGCGGCAACCTGGTCAATGAGGCAGTTCTTC
TRBV28,.,.,TRBJ1-5,CASSSIRGQPQHF,TGTGCCAGCAGTTCAATCCGGGGTCAGCCCCAGCATTTT
TRBV21-1,.,.,TRBJ2-5,CASSKGPIGRGTETQYF,TGTGCCAGCAGCAAAGGTCCCATCGGGAGAGGGACAGAGACCCAGTACTTC
TRBV27,.,.,TRBJ1-1,CASSPIQGSTEAFF,TGTGCCAGCAGTCCGATACAGGGTAGCACTGAAGCTTTCTTT
TRBV20-1,.,.,TRBJ1-4,CSASRGEKLFF,TGCAGTGCTAGTAGGGGTGAAAAACTGTTTTTT
TRBV25-1,.,.,TRBJ1-1,CASSEYRDKTEAFF,TGTGCCAGCAGTGAATACAGGGACAAAACTGAAGCTTTCTTT
TRBV10-2,.,.,TRBJ1-6,CASSGGGRGHHF,TGCGCCAGCAGCGGGGGGGGCAGGGGCCACCACTTT
TRBV28,.,.,TRBJ1-2,CASRVLYGYTF,TGTGCCAGCCGAGTCCTCTATGGCTACACCTTC
TRBV6-2/TRBV6-3,.,TRBD1,TRBJ1-2,CASSASGTGGYTF,TGTGCCAGCAGTGCCTCCGGGACAGGGGGCTACACCTTC
TRBV11-2,.,.,TRBJ1-4,CASSFGRATNEKLFF,TGTGCCAGCAGCTTTGGGAGAGCAACTAATGAAAAACTGTTTTTT
TRBV6-2/TRBV6-3,once,.,TRBJ1-5,CASSSDFRQPQHF,TGTGCCAGCAGTTCGGACTTTCGGCAGCCCCAGCATTTT
TRBV28,.,.,TRBJ1-1,CASTPPRGFTEAFF,TGTGCCAGCACCCCACCGCGGGGATTTACTGAAGCTTTCTTT
TRBV5-6,.,.,TRBJ2-7,CASSLGVRSYEQYF,TGTGCCAGCAGCTTGGGTGTCCGTTCCTACGAGCAGTACTTC
TRBV7-2,few,.,TRBJ1-4,CASSLAGGPGEKLFF,TGTGCCAGCAGCTTAGCCGGGGGGCCTGGGGAAAAACTGTTTTTT
TRBV7-3,.,.,TRBJ2-1,CASSLGKATTDEQFF,TGTGCCAGCAGCTTAGGAAAAGCGACTACGGATGAGCAGTTCTTC
TRBV7-9,.,TRBD2,TRBJ2-1,CASSSGLAGVYNEQFF,TGTGCCAGCAGTTCGGGACTAGCGGGCGTGTACAATGAGCAGTTCTTC
TRBV4-2,.,TRBD2,TRBJ2-1,CASSPTLAGGQNEQFF,TGTGCCAGCAGCCCGACACTAGCGGGGGGGCAAAATGAGCAGTTCTTC
TRBV5-4,.,TRBD1,TRBJ1-1,CASSLNRGTEAFF,TGTGCCAGCAGCTTGAACAGGGGCACTGAAGCTTTCTTT
TRBV25-1,.,.,TRBJ1-3,CASSDANHRADTIYF,TGTGCCAGCAGTGACGCCAACCACAGGGCTGACACCATATATTTT
TRBV25-1,once,.,TRBJ1-2,CASSEPGEIGLYGYTF,TGTGCCAGCAGTGAGCCGGGGGAGATTGGCCTCTATGGCTACACCTTC
TRBV7-6,.,TRBD2,TRBJ2-4,CASSLVQGGNIQYF,TGTGCCAGCAGCTTAGTTCAGGGAGGGAACATTCAGTACTTC
TRBV27,.,TRBD1,TRBJ1-1,CASSPRTGNTEAFF,TGTGCCAGCAGTCCCCGGACAGGGAACACTGAAGCTTTCTTT
TRBV7-2,.,TRBD2,TRBJ2-7,CASSDSGSPSYEQYF,TGTGCCAGCAGCGATAGCGGGAGCCCCTCCTACGAGCAGTACTTC
TRBV4-1,.,TRBD2,TRBJ2-3,CASSLTSGSTDTQYF,TGCGCCAGCAGCCTGACTAGCGGGAGTACAGATACGCAGTATTTT
TRBV7-2,.,TRBD1,TRBJ1-1,CASSRGGQGYTEAFF,TGTGCCAGCAGCCGGGGGGGACAGGGGTACACTGAAGCTTTCTTT
TRBV15,.,TRBD1,TRBJ1-2,CATGGQAKGGYTF,TGTGCCACGGGAGGACAGGCTAAAGGTGGCTACACCTTC
TRBV30,.,.,TRBJ1-1,CAWSQGMNTEAFF,TGTGCCTGGAGTCAGGGGATGAACACTGAAGCTTTCTTT
TRBV7-2,.,.,TRBJ2-3,CASSLVGLTTPDTQYF,TGTGCCAGCAGCTTAGTAGGTCTGACTACCCCAGATACGCAGTATTTT
TRBV4-1,.,TRBD1,TRBJ2-7,CASSRLRDSNSYEQYF,TGCGCCAGCAGCCGTCTCCGGGACAGCAACTCCTACGAGCAGTACTTC
TRBV6-6,.,TRBD1,TRBJ1-1,CASSSRQGVLNTEAFF,TGTGCCAGCAGTTCAAGACAGGGGGTTTTGAACACTGAAGCTTTCTTT